The rows below give T cell receptor beta chains drawn from one sample of a study of beta chain features in type 1 diabetes. The repertoire was sequenced with immunoSEQ multiplex PCR; TCRdb's copy has only in-frame clones and lacks some. Of around 320,000 clones in the sample, about 15% are singletons; the top ten hold more than 6.5%. The sequencing input was central memory CD4+ T cells from blood. Receptors were obtained from a man aged 25-45 years in good health. CDR3s leave out the opening cysteine and the closing phenylalanine or tryptophan.

J	V	CDR3
TRBJ2-6	TRBV5-1	ASSAPRIRSGGSSGANVLT
TRBJ2-1	TRBV9	ASSSEGYNEQF
TRBJ2-3	TRBV10-3	AISELAGATDTQY
TRBJ1-4	TRBV9	ASSLEGQDNNEKLF
TRBJ2-4	TRBV25-1	ASSHWGKNIQY
TRBJ1-6	TRBV6-1	ASTPGVSPLH
TRBJ2-3	TRBV5-1	ASRTGQGTDTQY
TRBJ2-3	TRBV7-6	ASSSQIARSTDTQY
TRBJ1-5	TRBV19	ASTPPQGAASNQPQH
TRBJ2-7	TRBV5-4	ASSPDRGMDHEQY
TRBJ2-1	TRBV12-5	ASGSPSPGSQF
TRBJ1-2	TRBV5-4	ASRQGDGYT
TRBJ2-1	TRBV6-6	ASSSRKEQF
TRBJ2-1	TRBV19	ASQSGSSYNEQF
TRBJ2-2	TRBV11-2	ASSWPSGWGNTGELF
TRBJ2-5	TRBV18	ASSPPRGTGNRETQY
TRBJ2-2	TRBV7-6	ASSPSDGELF
TRBJ1-2	TRBV5-1	ASSSDGYNYGYT
TRBJ1-2	TRBV9	ASSVGTDYGYT
TRBJ1-4	TRBV4-3	ASSQGSGRRKLF
TRBJ2-1	TRBV5-6	ASSLGRDLPLEQF
TRBJ2-3	TRBV5-1	ASSETGGAQY
TRBJ1-5	TRBV19	ASKAGQGLSQPQH
TRBJ2-3	TRBV7-7	ASSLASADTQY
TRBJ2-1	TRBV11-2	ASSFGHYNEQF
TRBJ2-2	TRBV16	ASSQSTTGELF
TRBJ2-1	TRBV18	ASSFVPGQGDNEQF
TRBJ2-1	TRBV29-1	SVSIAGGPGNEQF
TRBJ2-6	TRBV7-6	ASSLVGANVLT
TRBJ2-1	TRBV30	AWSVLGVVYNEQF
TRBJ2-2	TRBV7-9	ASSPPGRNTGELF
TRBJ2-2	TRBV7-7	ASSLGGSGLQTGELF
TRBJ1-5	TRBV5-4	ATPLREEGRLILSNQPQH
TRBJ2-7	TRBV27	ASSIGTGTYEQY
TRBJ2-5	TRBV9	ASSVGSGIEETQY
TRBJ2-5	TRBV5-4	ASSLVSSQETQY
TRBJ2-1	TRBV2	ASGAPGYNEQF
TRBJ2-2	TRBV5-6	ASSLGGLEELF
TRBJ2-3	TRBV5-1	ASSTSRSGGTDTQY
TRBJ2-2	TRBV6-5	ASVRTGDTGELF
TRBJ1-2	TRBV5-4	ASSPTEANYGYT
TRBJ2-7	TRBV11-3	ASSRGGQASYEQY
TRBJ2-3	TRBV9	ASSRGAGGQDTQY
TRBJ2-2	TRBV7-2	ASSQDPRGDTGELF
TRBJ2-5	TRBV7-7	ASSRVQGQETQY
TRBJ2-7	TRBV5-4	ASSLSWGEDEQY
TRBJ2-2	TRBV4-3	ASSQVPTSDDTGELF
TRBJ1-1	TRBV18	ASSVGSGGTEAF
TRBJ2-5	TRBV7-8	ASSRSRGGETQY
-	TRBV6-5	ASSYSGQGYEQY
TRBJ1-5	TRBV6-6	ASSPGGGDQPQH
TRBJ2-2	TRBV7-2	ASTPRDTGELF
TRBJ2-3	TRBV7-2	ASRSPAGGGATQY
TRBJ2-1	TRBV4-3	ASSQAQRASGVGHEQF
TRBJ2-1	TRBV5-4	ASSPPPSGGYNEQF
TRBJ2-1	TRBV7-2	ASSLAGGRGYNEQF
TRBJ2-3	TRBV29-1	SVEVQFTDTQY